These 21 T cell receptor beta chains were all obtained from the same sample, sequenced in a study of blood T cell repertoires in COVID-19. Libraries were prepared by immunoSEQ multiplex PCR; TCRdb keeps only in-frame clonotypes and omits some of them. The table lists approximately 130,000 clones, around 85% of them singletons, with 18% in the top ten. Input material: peripheral blood. The source is a woman aged 45-65 years who had recovered from COVID-19.

The V gene is TRBV3-1 (or the pseudogene TRBV3-2), the J gene TRBJ1-6, with 7 bases lining up with TRBD1. V shed 5 bases and J 7 bases; nucleotides not matched to a gene: 11. CDR3 length equals 16 residues. CDR1 is LGHDT and CDR2 is YNNKEL in the germline V gene (reference sequence). CDR3 loop: CASSSYFDRANSPLHF. As DNA, the CDR3 is TGTGCCAGCAGCTCTTATTTTGACAGGGCCAATTCACCCCTCCACTTT.

The genes are TRBV5-1 and TRBJ1-1, with TRBD1 identical over 7 bases. The ends lost 4 bases at V and 0 bases at J; junction bases unmatched: 9. The CDR3 length is 16 residues. Germline V CDR1 and CDR2: SGHRS, YFSETQ. CDR3 region: CASSVDGTAMNTEAFF. The CDR3 DNA sequence: TGCGCCAGCAGCGTGGACGGGACAGCCATGAACACTGAAGCTTTCTTT. The whole variable domain, remainder taken from reference TRBV5-1 and TRBJ1-1, is KAGVTQTPRYLIKTRGQQVTLSCSPISGHRSVSWYQQTPGQGLQFLFEYFSETQRNKGNFPGRFSGRQFSNSRSEMNVSTLELGDSALYLCASSVDGTAMNTEAFFGQGTRLTVV.

The gene calls are TRBV7-3 and TRBJ2-2, with TRBD2 identical over 9 bases. Germline V gene sequence: CDR1 SGHTA, CDR2 FQGTGA. V gave up 3 bases and J gave up 5 bases; unmatched junction bases: 4. The CDR3 extends over 15 amino acids. The CDR3 sequence is CASSFGTSYTGELFF. The CDR3 DNA is TGTGCCAGCAGCTTTGGGACTAGCTATACCGGGGAGCTGTTTTTT.

The chain uses TRBV5-6 and TRBJ2-3; 9 nucleotides line up with TRBD2. CDR1 is SGHDT, CDR2 YYEEEE, per germline. After removal of 4 bases from V and 0 bases from J, the junction contained 6 bases not matched to a gene. This CDR3 region has 16 residues. CDR3: CASSPTLAGSTDTQYF. The CDR3 bases are TGTGCCAGCAGCCCAACCCTAGCGGGGAGCACAGATACGCAGTATTTT. The full variable domain, its missing parts supplied by reference TRBV5-6 and TRBJ2-3, is DAGVTQSPTHLIKTRGQQVTLRCSPKSGHDTVSWYQQALGQGPQFIFQYYEEEERQRGNFPDRFSGHQFPNYSSELNVNALLLGDSALYLCASSPTLAGSTDTQYFGPGTRLTVL.

The J gene is TRBJ2-5, the V gene TRBV9; TRBD1 matches at 9 bases. The CDR3 has 17 amino acids. The V and J ends lost 1 base and 4 bases, in that order; junction bases with no gene match: 11. Germline CDR1 is SGDLS and CDR2 is YYNGEE. The CDR3 DNA sequence: TGTGCCAGCAGCGTACTTCACCGGGACAGGGAGCTAGAGACCCAGTACTTC. Its protein product is CASSVLHRDRELETQYF.

The CDR3 protein is CASSFSGGMQETQYF. The CDR3 DNA reads as TGTGCCAGCAGCTTCTCAGGGGGGATGCAAGAGACCCAGTACTTC. The V and J genes are TRBV7-3 and TRBJ2-5; D is perhaps TRBD1 (7 bases). The CDR3 is made up of 15 amino acids. Germline V gene lookup returns CDR1 SGHTA and CDR2 FQGTGA. V was pared by 3 bases and J by 2 bases, with 13 bases between.

This chain joins TRBV24-1 and TRBJ2-7; no clear D. CDR1 KGHDR and CDR2 SFDVKD come from the germline V gene. The CDR3 sequence is 18 residues long. The V gene lost 1 base and the J gene lost 2 bases, with 20 bases spanning the gap. DNA for the CDR3: TGTGCCACCAGTGATTTTCGGCGGCAGAACCGAACACCCTACGAGCAGTACTTC. The encoded protein is CATSDFRRQNRTPYEQYF.

The chain uses TRBV15 and TRBJ1-5; 7 bases match TRBD1. CDR1 and CDR2 from the germline V gene are LNHNV and YYDKDF (reference sequence). This CDR3 is 16 amino acids long. V trimming: 3 bases; J trimming: 9 bases; junction bases outside the gene matches: 14. DNA for the CDR3: TGTGCCACCAGCAGCCCCACAGGGGCCTCCCCTTGGCCCCAGCATTTT. Translating gives CATSSPTGASPWPQHF.

The chain couples TRBV6-5 to TRBJ1-1; 12 bases are shared with TRBD1. CDR1 is MNHEY, CDR2 SVGAGI, per germline. The CDR3 has 15 amino acids. V dropped 8 bases and J dropped 7; count of bases not matched to a gene: 11. CDR3 loop: CASSGTGGLVGEAFF. CDR3 nucleotide sequence: TGTGCCAGCTCCGGGACAGGGGGCTTGGTAGGTGAAGCTTTCTTT.

The rearrangement links TRBV29-1 to TRBJ1-1; 8 bases align to TRBD1. The V and J ends lost 6 bases and 5 bases, in that order; junction bases with no gene match: 5. Germline V gene data show CDR1 as SQVTM and CDR2 as ANQGSEA. The CDR3 has 12 amino acids. CDR3 in amino acids: CSVGGQGTEAFF. Here the CDR3 DNA reads TGCAGCGTGGGAGGACAGGGAACTGAAGCTTTCTTT.

V and J are TRBV5-1 and TRBJ2-3, with 8 bases matching TRBD2. The CDR3 sequence is 14 residues long. Losses at the gene ends were 8 bases for V and 4 bases for J; bases not matched to a gene: 9. Germline-derived CDR1 and CDR2 are SGHRS and YFSETQ. CDR3: CASSEVAGPDTQYF. In DNA form, the CDR3 reads TGCGCCAGTAGCGAGGTAGCGGGACCAGATACGCAGTATTTT.

The chain couples TRBV18 to TRBJ2-3; D gene ambiguous. Germline CDR1 reads KGHSH; CDR2 reads LQKENI. CDR3 size: 15 residues. V was pared by 3 bases and J by 2 bases, with 12 bases between. As DNA, the CDR3 is TGTGCCAGCTCACCTGGCACCGCTTTCACAGATACGCAGTATTTT. Amino acid sequence: CASSPGTAFTDTQYF.

J is TRBJ2-7 and V is TRBV29-1; 9 bases line up with TRBD2. Germline assignment: CDR1 SQVTM and CDR2 ANQGSEA. CDR3 size: 13 residues. With V trimmed by 6 bases and J by 2 bases, 5 bases remained unmatched. CDR3 nucleotides: TGCAGCGTGGGGGCGGGAGGGCCCTACGAGCAGTACTTC. Translation: CSVGAGGPYEQYF.

This rearrangement joins TRBV24-1 to TRBJ2-2, with D uncertain. Trimming took off 3 bases at V and 2 bases at J, with 9 bases between the two ends. CDR3 length: 15 residues. Germline V gene data show CDR1 as KGHDR and CDR2 as SFDVKD. CDR3 loop: CATSDTTLNTGELFF. The CDR3 DNA reads as TGTGCCACCAGTGATACGACACTTAACACCGGGGAGCTGTTTTTT.

The chain has TRBV19 and TRBJ2-1, with TRBD1 matching over 7 bases. CDR3 length equals 15 residues. Unmatched junction bases numbered 14, after V lost 6 bases and J lost 9 bases. Germline V gene sequence: CDR1 LNHDA, CDR2 SQIVND (reference sequence). CDR3 bases: TGTGCCAGTAGCCCCCGGCTCATAGGGGGCAGTGAGCAGTTCTTC. Translated, it gives CASSPRLIGGSEQFF.

This chain connects TRBV18 to TRBJ1-5, with a weak D call TRBD1 (6 bases). The ends were cut back, 3 bases at V and 3 bases at J, with 9 bases in the middle. Germline loops: CDR1 KGHSH, CDR2 LQKENI. The CDR3 has 14 amino acids. The CDR3 coding sequence is TGTGCCAGCTCACCCCAGGGGACCAATCAGCCCCAGCATTTT. Protein product: CASSPQGTNQPQHF.

The chain couples TRBV24-1 to TRBJ2-3; tentatively, D is TRBD2 (6 bases). Trimming took off 3 bases at V and 9 bases at J, with 18 bases between the two ends. CDR1 is KGHDR, CDR2 SFDVKD, per germline. This CDR3 has 15 amino acids. The CDR3 sequence is CATSDTRGSGPTQYF. DNA of the CDR3: TGTGCCACCAGTGATACCCGGGGTAGCGGACCCACGCAGTATTTT.

In its sample, this clone was seen once. This chain joins TRBV2 and TRBJ2-7; maybe TRBD1 (6 bases). V was cut by 7 bases and J by 3 bases, with 13 bases left in between. There are 13 residues in the CDR3. Germline V CDR1 and CDR2: SNHLY, FYNNEI. CDR3 sequence reads: CASILGTSYEQYF. CDR3 DNA: TGTGCCAGCATCCTCGGGACAAGCTACGAGCAGTACTTC.

This clone was observed a few times. The chain employs TRBV5-1 and TRBJ2-4; D is perhaps TRBD1 (6 bases). V lost 1 base to trimming and J lost 0 bases, with 20 bases between them. CDR1 and CDR2 (germline): SGHRS, YFSETQ. The CDR3 consists of 19 residues. The CDR3 protein is CASSLLGAGAPEAKNIQYF. The CDR3 DNA sequence: TGCGCCAGCAGCTTGCTTGGGGCAGGGGCCCCTGAAGCCAAAAACATTCAGTACTTC.

V gene TRBV7-3 combines with J gene TRBJ2-7, with TRBD1 identical over 11 bases. The CDR3 loop spans 15 amino acids. Per the germline V gene, CDR1 is SGHTA and CDR2 is FQGTGA. V shed 6 bases, J shed 5 bases, and the junction held 9 bases outside the gene matches. The CDR3 spells CASSPPGTGGNEQYF. CDR3 sequence (DNA): TGTGCCAGCAGTCCCCCCGGGACAGGGGGTAACGAGCAGTACTTC.

J is TRBJ2-7 and V is TRBV6-5; possibly TRBD1 for D (5 bases). Germline CDR1 is MNHEY and CDR2 is SVGAGI. The CDR3 runs to 14 residues. V was shortened by 3 bases and J by 1 base, with 10 bases between the two germline ends. In nucleotides, the CDR3 is TGTGCCAGCAGTTATAAGACAGATTCCTACGAGCAGTACTTC. Its protein is CASSYKTDSYEQYF.